This passage covers 25 T cell receptor beta chains from one sample sequenced in a study of tumor-infiltrating lymphocytes in primary liver carcinoma. The approximately 17-32 mg bulk tissue piece was not sorted before simultaneous RNA and DNA extraction. A constant-region primer served to make TCR beta cDNA from about 500 ng total RNA. The TCR beta library was amplified through three nested multiplex PCR rounds in a modified ARM-PCR procedure. PCR rounds one and two used TRBV1-TRBV30 forward primers with a C-beta reverse primer for approximately 11 cycles each. In TCRdb, the multiplex PCR reads were re-called with MiXCR into one record per CDR3 protein. The sample has about 75,000 distinct CDR3 sequences, approximately 70% seen once. Sequenced material: tumor-adjacent normal liver tissue. These receptors all come from a man between 35 and 55 years old with primary liver carcinoma and hepatitis B virus infection.

Concerning this clonotype itself: Mismatch with germline at one junction end may stem from a read error. The chain uses TRBV4-2 and TRBJ2-7; perhaps TRBD1 as D (5 bases). Germline V gene data show CDR1 as LGHNA and CDR2 as YNFKEQ. There are 14 residues in the CDR3. The CDR3: CAISPSAGLNEQYF. The CDR3 DNA reads TGTGCCATCAGCCCCTCGGCAGGGCTCAACGAGCAGTACTTC.

In the case of this clonotype: One end of the junction does not line up with germline, which may come from a read error. The V call is TRBV5-1, the J call TRBJ2-3; TRBD2 aligns across 11 bases. The CDR3 runs 16 residues. Germline values: CDR1 SGHRS, CDR2 YFSETQ. The CDR3: CVSSSGLADHTDTQYF. DNA of the CDR3: TGTGTCAGCAGCTCGGGACTAGCGGACCATACAGATACGCAGTATTTT. Looking up the rest from reference TRBV5-1 and TRBJ2-3 gives the full variable domain: KAGVTQTPRYLIKTRGQQVTLSCSPISGHRSVSWYQQTPGQGLQFLFEYFSETQRNKGNFPGRFSGRQFSNSRSEMNVSTLELGDSALYLCVSSSGLADHTDTQYFGPGTRLTVL.

With respect to this clonotype: Just one base apart from a much larger clone, this may be a read error. The chain joins TRBV5-1 to TRBJ2-7, with TRBD2 matching over 11 bases. Germline-derived CDR1 and CDR2 are SGHRS and YFSETQ. The CDR3 length is 16 residues. V trimming: 3 bases; J trimming: 6 bases; junction bases outside the gene matches: 11. CDR3 loop: CASSYGLAGHDSEQYF. The CDR3 region has the DNA TGCGCCAGCAGCTATGGACTAGCGGGTCACGATAGCGAGCAGTACTTC.

This clonotype appeared once. Just one base apart from a much larger clone, this may be a read error. V usage is TRBV28 and J usage is TRBJ2-1; 8 bases are a match to TRBD2. Trimming took 7 bases from V and 9 from J; bases not matched to a gene: 8. CDR3 length equals 13 residues. CDR1 is MDHEN, CDR2 SYDVKM, per germline. The CDR3 nucleotides are TGTGCCAGCACTTGGGGCACTAGCGGTGAGCAGTTCTTC. It codes for CASTWGTSGEQFF.

A remark on this clonotype: The conserved phenylalanine or tryptophan is not found at the CDR3 terminus, so this likely reflects a read error. The chain links TRBV29-1 to TRBJ2-5; perhaps TRBD1 as D (6 bases). Germline V gene sequence: CDR1 SQVTM, CDR2 ANQGSEA. V dropped 6 bases and J dropped 7 bases, with 15 bases sitting between them. CDR3 length equals 12 residues. CDR3 nucleotides: TGCAGCGTCCTAACAGGGATGGGGACCCAGTACTCC. Amino acids: CSVLTGMGTQYS.

This clonotype was seen only a few times. The junction does not match germline at one end; this may be a read error. J is TRBJ2-1 and V is TRBV11-2; D unresolved. Germline V gives CDR1 SGHAT, CDR2 FQNNGV. The CDR3 runs to 14 residues. The CDR3 protein is CASSLYWLVSEQPF. In DNA form, the CDR3 reads TGTGCCAGCAGCTTATACTGGCTAGTTAGTGAGCAGCCCTTC. The full variable domain, completed using reference TRBV11-2 and TRBJ2-1, is EAGVAQSPRYKIIEKRQSVAFWCNPISGHATLYWYQQILGQGPKLLIQFQNNGVVDDSQLPKDRFSAERLKGVDSTLKIQPAKLEDSAVYLCASSLYWLVSEQPFGPGTRLTVL.

With regard to this clonotype: Compared with germline, one end of the junction differs, possibly owing to a read error. This sequence joins TRBV29-1 and TRBJ2-2; the D call may be TRBD1 or TRBD2 (7 bases each). Germline V gene data show CDR1 as SQVTM and CDR2 as ANQGSEA. The CDR3 extends over 15 amino acids. The CDR3 loop is CNVGGTVKNTGELFF. CDR3 in DNA: TGTAACGTCGGGGGGACAGTGAAAAACACCGGGGAGCTGTTTTTT.

The chain uses TRBV20-1 and TRBJ1-1; possible D gene TRBD1, 6 bases. Germline V gene lookup returns CDR1 DFQATT and CDR2 SNEGSKA (reference sequence). Deletions cut 0 bases from V and 0 bases from J, with 11 bases between. The CDR3 has 15 residues. CDR3 protein: CSAREQGRVNTEAFF. CDR3 nucleotide sequence: TGCAGTGCTAGAGAACAGGGACGGGTGAACACTGAAGCTTTCTTT.

In this sample, this clonotype turned up a few times. The chain couples TRBV11-1 to TRBJ2-1; D may be TRBD2 (7 bases). CDR1 and CDR2 from the germline V gene are SGHAT and FQDESV (reference sequence). CDR3 length: 15 residues. The V and J ends lost 6 bases and 9 bases respectively, with 21 bases between them. The CDR3 loop is CASRGGAILSSEQFF. The CDR3 bases are TGTGCCAGCAGGGGGGGGGCAATCCTCTCCAGTGAGCAGTTCTTC.

Concerning this clonotype itself: At one of its ends the junction is not consistent with the germline gene, which may arise from a read error. The chain is built from TRBV4-1 and TRBJ2-7; 11 bases are a match to TRBD1. The CDR3 spans 15 residues. CDR1 and CDR2 from the germline V gene are MGHRA and YSYEKL. The CDR3, as DNA: TGCGCCAGCAGCCAAGGTTGGACAGGGGGCGACGATCAGTACTTC. Translated: CASSQGWTGGDDQYF.

About this clonotype: A read error may account for a junction end that differs from germline. The chain combines TRBV29-1 with TRBJ2-3; 15 nucleotides align to TRBD2. There are 13 residues in the CDR3. Looked up from germline, CDR1 is SQVTM and CDR2 is ANQGSEA. The CDR3 nucleotides read TGCAACGGTGGACTAGCGGGAGGGGATACACAGTATTTT. It translates to CNGGLAGGDTQYF.

V and J are TRBV10-3 and TRBJ2-7; no clear D gene. The germline V gene has CDR1 ENHRY and CDR2 SYGVKD. V lost 2 bases, J lost 6 bases, and 11 bases lay in between. The CDR3 runs to 13 residues. In nucleotides, the CDR3 is TGTGCCATCAGTGAGGTTCCTAGTTGCGAGCAGTACTTC. Amino acids: CAISEVPSCEQYF.

This clonotype was recorded once. No conserved phenylalanine or tryptophan ends this CDR3, so it is likely a read error. The DNA is omitted, as the CDR3 cannot be located on it reliably, and the CDR3 follows TCRdb's listing. This chain uses TRBV6-1 with TRBJ2-7; the table gives TRBD2 as D, unverified against the DNA. Germline CDR1 is MNHNS and CDR2 is SASEGT. The CDR3 is 16 residues long, counting both termini. This chain's CDR3 is CASSDILGRLGLEQHL.

This clonotype was detected a few times. This chain uses TRBV11-2 with TRBJ2-7, with 9 bases identical to TRBD2. Per germline, CDR1 SGHAT and CDR2 FQNNGV. This CDR3 is 17 amino acids long. V gave up 9 bases and J gave up 0 bases; unmatched junction bases: 15. DNA for the CDR3: TGTGCCAGTGGTTTCGGGACTAGCATCTCGAGCTCCTACGAGCAGTACTTC. It encodes CASGFGTSISSSYEQYF.

A note on this clonotype: Given a much more abundant clone one base away, this may be a read error. The chain's CDR3 is CASSLREAQYF. The DNA of the CDR3 is TGTGCCAGCAGTCTAAGGGAGGCCCAGTACTTC. This chain links TRBV28 with TRBJ2-5, with D possibly TRBD2 on 6 matching bases. This CDR3 spans 11 amino acids. Trimming took off 5 bases at V and 9 bases at J, with 10 bases between the two ends. Germline values: CDR1 MDHEN, CDR2 SYDVKM.

This clonotype was seen just once. The final CDR3 position lacks the conserved phenylalanine or tryptophan, pointing to a likely read error. V is TRBV4-3 and J is TRBJ2-7, with TRBD1 identical over 9 bases. The CDR3 has 15 residues. Germline assignment: CDR1 LGHNA and CDR2 YSLEER. CDR3 loop: CASSQETGGGYEQYL. CDR3 nucleotide sequence: TGCGCCAGTAGCCAAGAGACAGGGGGGGGCTACGAGCAGTACTTA.

With respect to this clonotype: The conserved phenylalanine or tryptophan is not found at the CDR3 terminus, so this likely reflects a read error. The rearrangement links TRBV6-2 or TRBV6-3 to TRBJ1-1; no definite D call. Germline CDR1 reads MNHEY; CDR2 reads SVGEGT. This CDR3 is 14 amino acids long. The CDR3 here is CATSYPELNTEAFL. In nucleotides, the CDR3 is TGTGCCACCAGTTATCCAGAGCTGAACACTGAAGCTTTCCTT.

Remarks on this clonotype: A read error is possible here, since a much larger clone lies one base away. V and J are TRBV6-6 and TRBJ1-1, with unresolved D. The length of the CDR3 is 12 residues. The germline V gene has CDR1 MNHNY and CDR2 SVGAGI (reference sequence). DNA of the CDR3: TGTGCCGGCAGTTACTCGGACACTGAAGCTTTCTTT. It encodes CAGSYSDTEAFF.

This clonotype came up a few times. A much larger clone lies one base from this, so it may be a read error. CDR3 sequence reads: CASTEGEGQGANTEAFF. DNA of the CDR3: TGTGCCAGCACTGAAGGTGAAGGGCAGGGGGCTAACACTGAAGCTTTCTTT. The rearrangement joins TRBV6-1 to TRBJ1-1; 8 bases are a match to TRBD1. This CDR3 contains 17 residues. The germline V gene has CDR1 MNHNS and CDR2 SASEGT.

A note on this clonotype: A single base separates this from a much larger clone, so it may be a read error. The chain employs TRBV7-9 and TRBJ2-7, with a weak D call TRBD2 (6 bases). The CDR3 contains 15 residues. Germline V gene data show CDR1 as SEHNR and CDR2 as FQNEAQ (reference sequence). CDR3: CASSPQVSGFYAQYF. DNA of the CDR3: TGTGCCAGCAGCCCCCAGGTTAGCGGATTCTACGCGCAGTACTTC.

For this clonotype: At one end the junction does not follow the germline gene, possibly because of a read error. This chain joins TRBV11-2 and TRBJ2-7; tentatively, D is TRBD2 (5 bases). Per germline, CDR1 SGHAT and CDR2 FQNNGV. The CDR3 totals 15 residues. Written as DNA, the CDR3 is TGTGCCAGCAGCTTAGAGTCCGGGATCTCTGGTGAGCGGCACTTC. Translating gives CASSLESGISGERHF. The full variable domain, with the rest looked up from reference TRBV11-2 and TRBJ2-7, is EAGVAQSPRYKIIEKRQSVAFWCNPISGHATLYWYQQILGQGPKLLIQFQNNGVVDDSQLPKDRFSAERLKGVDSTLKIQPAKLEDSAVYLCASSLESGISGERHFGPGTRLTVT.

This rearrangement joins TRBV29-1 to TRBJ1-1; D is undetermined. The CDR3 consists of 15 residues. Looked up from germline, CDR1 is SQVTM and CDR2 is ANQGSEA. V was trimmed by 4 bases and J by 2 bases, leaving 17 bases between them. In nucleotides, the CDR3 is TGCAGCGTTGCCCCGCGATGGGGAACAAACACTGAAGCTTTCTTT. Translation: CSVAPRWGTNTEAFF.

As concerns this clonotype: The junction and the germline gene differ at one end; a read error may be behind it. V gene TRBV4-1 combines with J gene TRBJ1-1, with D unresolved. CDR3 size: 13 residues. Germline V lookup: CDR1 MGHRA, CDR2 YSYEKL. The CDR3, as DNA: TGCGCCAGCAGCGAAGATGGGCACAACGAAGCTTTCTTT. It codes for CASSEDGHNEAFF.

On this clonotype itself: Compared with germline, one end of the junction differs, possibly owing to a read error. The genes are TRBV4-1 and TRBJ1-2; no firm D call. Germline V gives CDR1 MGHRA, CDR2 YSYEKL. The CDR3 runs 14 residues. CDR3 amino acids: CTSSQDYRDYDYTF. Here the CDR3 DNA reads TGCACCAGCAGCCAAGATTACAGAGACTATGACTACACCTTC.

This clonotype was seen once. The V and J genes are TRBV28 and TRBJ2-5; D is perhaps TRBD2 (7 bases). The germline gives CDR1 MDHEN, CDR2 SYDVKM. This CDR3 has 15 residues. Trimming left V 7 bases short and J 0 bases short, with 15 bases between. The CDR3 reads CASTGGHHYQETQYF. DNA of the CDR3: TGTGCCAGCACGGGGGGACACCACTACCAAGAGACCCAGTACTTC. Complete variable domain (other parts from reference TRBV28 and TRBJ2-5): DVKVTQSSRYLVKRTGEKVFLECVQDMDHENMFWYRQDPGLGLRLIYFSYDVKMKEKGDIPEGYSVSREKKERFSLILESASTNQTSMYLCASTGGHHYQETQYFGPGTRLLVL.